This note documents a single T cell receptor beta chain sequence. This record belongs to a study of blood T cell repertoires in COVID-19. Study context: Italy, Spain and the United States were the sources of the convalescent and acute COVID-19 samples. Sources were T cells, B-cell-depleted T cells, or PBMCs; the material itself was cDNA or gDNA.

Per germline, CDR1 SGHRS and CDR2 YFSETQ. This CDR3 is built from 14 residues. The V end lost 0 bases, the J end lost 2 bases, and 9 bases lay between the germline ends. Sequencing used immunoSEQ multiplex PCR; TCRdb keeps in-frame clones, though not all of them. Of 350,000 to 450,000 clones listed, over 75% are singletons. Participants came from some 23 US areas, aged roughly 18 to 95 years. Participants had their cohort set by participant-reported clinical history. This clonotype was obtained from a man aged 25-45 years who had recovered from COVID-19. Sequencing used PBMCs or T cells enriched from blood (not recorded which). The chain has TRBV5-1 and TRBJ2-7, with a possible D match to TRBD2 (5 bases). This CDR3 is CASSLAKGAYEQYF. The CDR3 region has the DNA TGCGCCAGCAGCTTGGCCAAGGGAGCCTACGAGCAGTACTTC.